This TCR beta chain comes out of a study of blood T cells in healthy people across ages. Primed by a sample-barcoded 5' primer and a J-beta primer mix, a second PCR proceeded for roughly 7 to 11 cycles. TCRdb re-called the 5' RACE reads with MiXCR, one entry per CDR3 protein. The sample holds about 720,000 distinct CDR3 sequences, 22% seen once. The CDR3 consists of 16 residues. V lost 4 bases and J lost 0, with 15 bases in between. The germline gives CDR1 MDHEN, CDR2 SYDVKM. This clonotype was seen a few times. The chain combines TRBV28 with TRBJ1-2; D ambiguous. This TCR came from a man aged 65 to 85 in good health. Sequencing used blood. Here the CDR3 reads CASSSSDIGANYGYTF. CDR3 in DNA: TGTGCCAGCAGTTCGTCTGACATCGGAGCTAACTATGGCTACACCTTC.